This entry features one TCR beta chain sequence. The V and J ends lost 3 bases and 6 bases respectively, with 15 bases between them. CDR3 length equals 14 residues. The sample comes from a study of regulatory T cells in long-lasting Graves disease. With iRepertoire HTBI primers and Arm-PCR of CDR3 regions, TCR beta libraries were built. TCRdb independently ran MiXCR on the multiplex PCR reads; one entry per CDR3 protein. Of some 230,000 distinct CDR3 sequences in the sample, around 17% were seen once. Time point reported: newly diagnosed GD, antithyroid drugs for less than 3 months. PBMCs provided the RNA from which the TCR library was made. Doctors identified Graves' disease using the American Thyroid Association guidelines.

The TCR was taken from a female donor with Graves disease. The rearrangement uses TRBV12-3 or TRBV12-4 and TRBJ2-7; D is possibly TRBD1 or TRBD2 (6 bases each). The sequencing here drew on peripheral blood mononuclear cells (PBMCs), taken at new diagnosis, from a patient treated with antithyroid drugs. CDR3 bases: TGTGCCAGCAGTTTTTTAGGGGGGTCGGGCGAGCAGTACTTC. It codes for CASSFLGGSGEQYF.